This TCR beta chain is from a study of cytomegalovirus exposure and HLA in healthy donors. Study overall: The 90 to 150 validation repertoires, a later analysis reported, used the same platform as the approximately 670 first-cohort repertoires.

The table came from immunoSEQ multiplex PCR; TCRdb's copy has only in-frame clones and leaves some out. The sample consists of around 140,000 clones, 89% of them appearing once. The germline gives CDR1 SGHTA, CDR2 FQGNSA. The CDR3 is 17 residues long. V was pared by 4 bases and J by 3 bases, with 11 bases of the junction left unmatched. The study's findings and limits: The dataset shows that most TCR sequences were rare, while some public TCRs occurred in many donors. In a later analysis, first-cohort TCR clusters were found to tend to co-occur in the 130 or so validation repertoires. Researchers reported that a few CMV-associated chains were confirmed in vitro as CMV antigen-specific.

In the case of this clone: What it binds is unknown.

This chain links TRBV7-2 with TRBJ2-3; 9 bases agree with TRBD2. Sequenced material: PBMCs. This TCR derives from a woman under 30 in good health and CMV-seronegative. The CDR3 region is CASSSPSRLAGTDTQYF. DNA of the CDR3: TGTGCCAGCAGCTCTCCATCTCGGCTAGCGGGAACAGATACGCAGTATTTT.